This T cell receptor beta chain was recovered during a study of blood T cell repertoires in COVID-19. Across the study: Acute-phase and convalescent COVID-19 samples originated in the United States, Italy and Spain. PBMCs, B-cell-depleted T cells, or T cells provided the cDNA or gDNA that made up the material.

Original handling: Nucleated cell counts were estimated from reference gene primer amplification. Only in-frame clones appear in the TCRdb table, and some are missing; sequencing was by immunoSEQ multiplex PCR. The V and J calls and clone size were taken over from that table, and D and trimming were inferred from the DNA. The sample shows 50,000 to 55,000 clones, more than 75% of them seen only once. Germline assignment: CDR1 LGHNA and CDR2 YSLEER. J was trimmed by 4 bases and V by 4 bases; bases with no gene match: 6. The CDR3 runs 16 residues. V is TRBV4-3 and J is TRBJ2-1; 11 bases agree with TRBD2. The sample comprised peripheral blood. This receptor was taken from a man in his sixties or seventies with acute or convalescent COVID-19. The CDR3 loop is CASSPTGTSGYNEQFF. The CDR3 DNA is TGCGCCAGCAGCCCCACCGGGACTAGCGGTTACAATGAGCAGTTCTTC.